Presented here are 17 T cell receptor beta chains from one specimen sequenced in a study of cytomegalovirus exposure and HLA in healthy donors. Use of 60 Vbeta and 13 Jbeta primers characterized the PCR. The repertoire was sequenced with immunoSEQ multiplex PCR; TCRdb's copy has only in-frame clones and lacks some. The data show under 200,000 clones, 70% to 85% seen once. Sequencing input: PBMCs. The receptor set was obtained from a man between 35 and 55 years old in good health and CMV-seronegative.

V gene TRBV5-1 combines with J gene TRBJ1-4; D may be TRBD1 (5 bases). This CDR3 contains 14 residues. V shed 3 bases and J shed 7 bases, with 13 bases lying between them. The V gene's germline CDR1 is SGHRS and CDR2 YFSETQ. The CDR3 protein is CASSYPGDSEKLFF. In nucleotides, the CDR3 is TGCGCCAGCAGCTACCCGGGAGACAGTGAAAAACTGTTTTTT.

This sequence joins TRBV5-1 and TRBJ2-5, with 13 positions matching TRBD2. The ends lost 2 bases at V and 5 bases at J; junction bases unmatched: 3. The CDR3 covers 15 residues. Germline CDR1 and CDR2: SGHRS and YFSETQ. The CDR3, as DNA: TGCGCCAGCAGCTTACTAGCGGGAGGGCAGGAGACCCAGTACTTC. It encodes CASSLLAGGQETQYF. Full variable domain (outside the CDR3, taken from reference TRBV5-1 and TRBJ2-5): KAGVTQTPRYLIKTRGQQVTLSCSPISGHRSVSWYQQTPGQGLQFLFEYFSETQRNKGNFPGRFSGRQFSNSRSEMNVSTLELGDSALYLCASSLLAGGQETQYFGPGTRLLVL.

This chain joins TRBV7-2 and TRBJ2-1; 12 bases fit TRBD2. Unmatched junction bases numbered 13, after V lost 1 base and J lost 15 bases. Germline-derived CDR1 and CDR2 are SGHTA and FQGNSA. The CDR3 consists of 16 residues. The CDR3 DNA reads TGTGCCAGCAGCTTAGTAAGACTAGCGGGAGAAGGGAAAATGTTCTTC. Amino acid sequence: CASSLVRLAGEGKMFF.

A note on this clone: Compared with germline, one end of the junction differs, possibly owing to a read error. V usage is TRBV6-6 and J usage is TRBJ2-3, with 7 positions matching TRBD1. This CDR3 has 14 amino acids. Germline CDR1 and CDR2: MNHNY and SVGAGI (reference sequence). The CDR3 DNA sequence: TGTGTCAGCCGTCCCGACAGGGACACAGATACGCAGTATTTT. Its protein product is CVSRPDRDTDTQYF.

V gene TRBV29-1 combines with J gene TRBJ2-7, with D possibly being TRBD2 (6 bases). Germline V gives CDR1 SQVTM, CDR2 ANQGSEA. CDR3 length: 12 amino acids. Trimming stripped 0 bases from V and 8 bases from J, with 11 bases between. CDR3 residues: CSVEESGVQQYF. CDR3 nucleotide sequence: TGCAGCGTTGAAGAATCGGGGGTGCAGCAGTACTTC.

V gene TRBV27 combines with J gene TRBJ2-7, with 9 bases identical to TRBD1. The CDR3 is 14 residues long. V shed 2 bases and J 2 bases; nucleotides not matched to a gene: 1. Looked up from germline, CDR1 is MNHEY and CDR2 is SMNVEV (reference sequence). The CDR3, as DNA: TGTGCCAGCAGTTTAGGGGACAGGGCCTACGAGCAGTACTTC. Its translation: CASSLGDRAYEQYF.

The V gene is TRBV2, the J gene TRBJ2-6; the D gene is possibly TRBD1 (6 bases). V was trimmed by 4 bases and J by 1 base, leaving 8 bases between them. This CDR3 has 15 amino acids. Germline CDR1 and CDR2: SNHLY and FYNNEI. Here the CDR3 DNA reads TGTGCCAGCAGTGCCACAGGGTCTGGGGCCAACGTCCTGACTTTC. It encodes CASSATGSGANVLTF. Drawing the rest from reference TRBV2 and TRBJ2-6, the complete variable domain is EPEVTQTPSHQVTQMGQEVILRCVPISNHLYFYWYRQILGQKVEFLVSFYNNEISEKSEIFDDQFSVERPDGSNFTLKIRSTKLEDSAMYFCASSATGSGANVLTFGAGSRLTVL.

This chain joins TRBV5-4 and TRBJ1-1, with D unclear. V was pared by 1 base and J by 1 base, with 5 bases between. Germline loops: CDR1 SGHNT, CDR2 YYREEE (reference sequence). The length of the CDR3 is 13 residues. The CDR3 DNA sequence: TGTGCCAGCAGCTTGAGAGGGAACACTGAAGCTTTCTTT. Protein product: CASSLRGNTEAFF.

The V gene is TRBV29-1, the J gene TRBJ2-7; TRBD1 might be the D (5 bases). The V gene's germline CDR1 is SQVTM and CDR2 ANQGSEA. Trimming shortened V by 7 bases and J by 0 bases, and 10 bases separated the two germline ends. This CDR3 comprises 12 residues. The CDR3 nucleotides read TGCAGCGCGAGCGACAGCTCCTACGAGCAGTACTTC. It is translated as CSASDSSYEQYF.

V is TRBV28 and J is TRBJ1-6; D is ambiguous. The CDR3 runs to 14 residues. V lost 2 bases to trimming and J lost 6 bases, with 8 bases between them. Germline-derived CDR1 and CDR2 are MDHEN and SYDVKM. The CDR3 protein is CASSLAGSNSPLHF. The CDR3 nucleotides read TGTGCCAGCAGTTTAGCAGGCTCTAATTCACCCCTCCACTTT. Based on the CDR3 plus reference TRBV28 and TRBJ1-6, the full variable domain is DVKVTQSSRYLVKRTGEKVFLECVQDMDHENMFWYRQDPGLGLRLIYFSYDVKMKEKGDIPEGYSVSREKKERFSLILESASTNQTSMYLCASSLAGSNSPLHFGNGTRLTVT.

V usage is TRBV11-2 and J usage is TRBJ2-7; 11 positions agree with TRBD2. The CDR3 is 15 residues long. V was pared by 4 bases and J by 7 bases, with 9 bases of the junction left unmatched. Germline CDR1 is SGHAT and CDR2 is FQNNGV. The CDR3 region is CASSSGLAGVPEQYF. CDR3 nucleotides: TGTGCCAGCAGCTCCGGACTAGCGGGTGTTCCGGAGCAGTACTTC.

This clone was counted only a few times. One end of the junction fails to match germline, which may point to a read error. The rearrangement links TRBV7-9 to TRBJ2-5; D unresolved. CDR1 and CDR2 (germline): SEHNR, FQNEAQ (reference sequence). This CDR3 has 12 residues. CDR3 nucleotides: TGTTCCAGCAGCTTAGTTGTTGGGCTCCAGTACTTC. It translates to CSSSLVVGLQYF.

The chain is built from TRBV5-5 and TRBJ1-2; 9 bases align to TRBD1. The CDR3 loop spans 19 amino acids. J was trimmed by 7 bases and V by 4 bases; bases with no gene match: 23. Germline V CDR1 and CDR2: SGHKS, YYEKEE (reference sequence). The CDR3 nucleotides are TGTGCCAGCAGCCGAATTATCCGGGACAGGGTTCTCTCGTCGGGTGGCTACACCTTC. Encoded protein: CASSRIIRDRVLSSGGYTF.

This chain joins TRBV28 and TRBJ1-2, with D unclear. The V end was cut by 7 bases, the J end by 2 bases, with 11 bases between. CDR3 length: 13 residues. From germline, CDR1 is MDHEN and CDR2 SYDVKM. The CDR3 region has the DNA TGTGCCAGCAAATTGGAGGAGAACTATGGCTACACCTTC. It translates to CASKLEENYGYTF.

The genes are TRBV4-2 and TRBJ1-1; tentatively, D is TRBD1 (5 bases). The length of the CDR3 is 13 residues. Germline lookup yields CDR1 LGHNA and CDR2 YNFKEQ. V was cut by 0 bases and J by 8 bases, with 10 bases left in between. CDR3 amino acids: CASSQEIDREAFF. The CDR3 DNA is TGTGCCAGCAGCCAAGAAATAGACAGAGAAGCTTTCTTT.

V gene TRBV2 combines with J gene TRBJ2-7, with 10 bases identical to TRBD2. Trimming at V came to 6 bases and at J to 6 bases, leaving 11 bases not matched to a gene. This CDR3 has 15 amino acids. CDR1 SNHLY and CDR2 FYNNEI come from the germline V gene. DNA for the CDR3: TGTGCCAGCAGCGTCGGATTAGCGGGAGGCGGCGAGCAGTACTTC. Translating it yields CASSVGLAGGGEQYF.

V gene TRBV6-5 combines with J gene TRBJ2-7; 8 bases are shared with TRBD1. Germline CDR1 is MNHEY and CDR2 is SVGAGI. The CDR3 runs 15 residues. V shed 4 bases and J 0 bases; nucleotides not matched to a gene: 5. The CDR3 bases are TGTGCCAGCAGTTCCTACGGACAGGGCTCCTACGAGCAGTACTTC. Its translation: CASSSYGQGSYEQYF.